The 29 T cell receptor beta chains given below trace back to one sample, sequenced in a study of shared T cell receptors in the human thymus. Produced via immunoSEQ multiplex PCR; TCRdb's table is partial and in-frame only. The sample includes hundreds of thousands of clones, around 87% of them seen just once. The same data also went into a second study, on human thymus T cells.

Source material: thymocytes. The receptors were gathered from a boy under three years old with a congenital heart defect.

This sequence joins TRBV5-1 and TRBJ1-4, with D possibly being TRBD1 (5 bases). CDR3 size: 14 residues. V was pared by 4 bases and J by 8 bases, with 15 bases between. Germline CDR1 SGHRS, CDR2 YFSETQ. Here the CDR3 reads CASSPGHFGEKLFF. In DNA form, the CDR3 reads TGCGCCAGCAGCCCCGGACATTTCGGGGAAAAACTGTTTTTT.

This clone was detected once. V is TRBV11-2 and J is TRBJ2-1; TRBD1 is a possible D gene (5 bases). The CDR3 has 13 amino acids. V lost 3 bases to trimming and J lost 9 bases, with 12 bases between them. Looked up from germline, CDR1 is SGHAT and CDR2 is FQNNGV. The CDR3 loop is CASSFPQGSEQFF. The CDR3 DNA sequence: TGTGCCAGCAGCTTCCCCCAGGGCAGTGAGCAGTTCTTC. The whole variable domain, remainder taken from reference TRBV11-2 and TRBJ2-1, is EAGVAQSPRYKIIEKRQSVAFWCNPISGHATLYWYQQILGQGPKLLIQFQNNGVVDDSQLPKDRFSAERLKGVDSTLKIQPAKLEDSAVYLCASSFPQGSEQFFGPGTRLTVL.

This rearrangement joins TRBV11-2 to TRBJ2-7; 13 bases are a match to TRBD2. The length of the CDR3 is 17 residues. Per the germline V gene, CDR1 is SGHAT and CDR2 is FQNNGV. Trimming took 1 base from V and 3 from J; bases not matched to a gene: 6. CDR3 in amino acids: CASSLVGTSGNCYEQYF. Written as DNA, the CDR3 is TGTGCCAGCAGCTTAGTAGGGACTAGCGGGAACTGCTACGAGCAGTACTTC.

The V and J genes are TRBV30 and TRBJ1-4, with 7 bases aligning to TRBD1. J was trimmed by 8 bases and V by 0 bases; bases with no gene match: 6. CDR3 length equals 14 residues. CDR1 and CDR2 (germline): GTSNPN, SVGIG (reference sequence). The chain's CDR3 is CAWSVQGKGEKLFF. As DNA, the CDR3 is TGTGCCTGGAGTGTACAGGGGAAGGGCGAAAAACTGTTTTTT.

Concerning this clone: The same CDR3 is also encoded by other DNA sequences in this sample. V is TRBV30 and J is TRBJ1-1, with 9 bases fitting TRBD1. Germline V lookup: CDR1 GTSNPN, CDR2 SVGIG (reference sequence). The CDR3 contains 14 residues. V was clipped by 3 bases and J by 8 bases; unmatched bases: 10. CDR3: CAWSLTGGAPEAFF. The DNA for the CDR3 is TGTGCCTGGAGCCTTACAGGGGGCGCACCCGAAGCTTTCTTT. Full variable domain (rest looked up from reference TRBV30 and TRBJ1-1): SQTIHQWPATLVQPVGSPLSLECTVEGTSNPNLYWYRQAAGRGLQLLFYSVGIGQISSEVPQNLSASRPQDRQFILSSKKLLLSDSGFYLCAWSLTGGAPEAFFGQGTRLTVV.

The chain employs TRBV18 and TRBJ2-7, with a possible D match to TRBD1 (5 bases). Per germline, CDR1 KGHSH and CDR2 LQKENI. The V gene lost 6 bases and the J gene lost 0 bases, with 15 bases spanning the gap. The CDR3 extends over 15 amino acids. CDR3 in amino acids: CASSAPGASSYEQYF. The CDR3 bases are TGTGCCAGCTCTGCCCCTGGGGCTAGCTCCTACGAGCAGTACTTC.

The V and J genes are TRBV5-6 and TRBJ1-1; TRBD1 agrees at 8 bases. The CDR3 has 15 amino acids. Germline V gene lookup returns CDR1 SGHDT and CDR2 YYEEEE. V lost 6 bases and J lost 3; bases outside the gene matches: 10. The CDR3 spells CASNPRRGQDTEAFF. The CDR3 nucleotides read TGTGCCAGCAACCCGAGGAGGGGACAGGACACTGAAGCTTTCTTT. Variable domain in full (rest from reference TRBV5-6 and TRBJ1-1): DAGVTQSPTHLIKTRGQQVTLRCSPKSGHDTVSWYQQALGQGPQFIFQYYEEEERQRGNFPDRFSGHQFPNYSSELNVNALLLGDSALYLCASNPRRGQDTEAFFGQGTRLTVV.

A single count supports this clone. The chain is built from TRBV30 and TRBJ2-7; a possible D gene is TRBD1 (6 bases). Trimming pared 6 bases from V and 4 bases from J, leaving 10 bases between. This CDR3 comprises 11 residues. The germline V gene encodes CDR1 GTSNPN and CDR2 SVGIG (reference sequence). The CDR3 nucleotides are TGTGCCTGCAGGGGATCGTACGAGCAGTACTTC. This encodes CACRGSYEQYF.

This clone has only a few counts. The V call is TRBV14, the J call TRBJ2-1; a possible D gene is TRBD2 (5 bases). Germline lookup yields CDR1 SGHDN and CDR2 FVKESK. Trimming removed 0 bases at V and 0 bases at J, with 9 bases between. The CDR3 has 16 residues. This chain's CDR3 is CASSQDSVSSYNEQFF. The DNA of the CDR3 is TGTGCCAGCAGCCAAGATAGCGTATCCTCCTACAATGAGCAGTTCTTC.

The genes are TRBV27 and TRBJ2-3; 14 nucleotides line up with TRBD2. Germline V gene sequence: CDR1 MNHEY, CDR2 SMNVEV (reference sequence). V was clipped by 0 bases and J by 6 bases; unmatched bases: 5. The CDR3 contains 17 residues. CDR3 amino acids: CASSLSRLAGGWDTQYF. The CDR3 nucleotides read TGTGCCAGCAGTTTATCGAGACTAGCGGGGGGGTGGGATACGCAGTATTTT.

V usage is TRBV5-8 and J usage is TRBJ2-5; 8 nucleotides align to TRBD1. The length of the CDR3 is 15 residues. V lost 0 bases to trimming and J lost 4 bases; unmatched junction nucleotides: 5. In germline, CDR1 is SGHTS, CDR2 YDEGEE. CDR3 DNA sequence: TGTGCCAGCAGCTTGGTGACAGGGGACTCAGAGACCCAGTACTTC. Translation: CASSLVTGDSETQYF. Drawing the rest from reference TRBV5-8 and TRBJ2-5, the complete variable domain is EAGVTQSPTHLIKTRGQQATLRCSPISGHTSVYWYQQALGLGLQFLLWYDEGEERNRGNFPPRFSGRQFPNYSSELNVNALELEDSALYLCASSLVTGDSETQYFGPGTRLLVL.

This clone was detected only once. The chain joins TRBV5-1 to TRBJ2-1, with 9 bases identical to TRBD2. Trimming removed 0 bases from V and 1 base from J; junction bases left unmatched: 8. Germline CDR1 and CDR2: SGHRS and YFSETQ. The CDR3 is 18 amino acids. The CDR3 reads CASSLAFTREGSYNEQFF. CDR3 in DNA: TGCGCCAGCAGCTTGGCCTTTACGCGGGAGGGGTCCTACAATGAGCAGTTCTTC.

The rearrangement links TRBV4-2 to TRBJ2-7; tentative D call: TRBD2 (5 bases). V was trimmed by 0 bases and J by 7 bases, leaving 10 bases between them. The CDR3 consists of 13 residues. CDR1 is LGHNA and CDR2 is YNFKEQ in the germline V gene. CDR3 protein: CASSQDRSGEQYF. The CDR3 DNA sequence: TGTGCCAGCAGCCAAGATAGGTCGGGAGAGCAGTACTTC.

This clone was found a few times. V gene TRBV12-2 combines with J gene TRBJ2-7; the DNA was not used to check the table's D call, TRBD2. TRBV12-2 is tagged as a pseudogene. There are 15 residues in the CDR3. The CDR3 region is CASRLSGREEYEQYF. The CDR3 DNA follows: TGTGCAAGTCGCCTTAGCGGGAGAGAAGAATACGAGCAGTACTTC.

CDR3 nucleotides: TGCAGCGTAACAGGGGGCGCGCCCGTTCCCACAGATACGCAGTATTTT. Encoded protein: CSVTGGAPVPTDTQYF. The chain combines TRBV29-1 with TRBJ2-3; 9 nucleotides line up with TRBD1. This CDR3 spans 16 amino acids. V lost 6 bases to trimming and J lost 2 bases; unmatched junction nucleotides: 12. The germline V gene encodes CDR1 SQVTM and CDR2 ANQGSEA.

This chain uses TRBV19 with TRBJ2-3; 15 positions agree with TRBD2. From germline, CDR1 is LNHDA and CDR2 SQIVND (reference sequence). This CDR3 has 14 residues. V was pared by 6 bases and J by 8 bases, with 3 bases of the junction left unmatched. DNA of the CDR3: TGTGCCAGTAGCCGGACTAGCGGGAGGGTTACGCAGTATTTT. Residues: CASSRTSGRVTQYF.

The chain carries TRBV28 and TRBJ2-4; weak D call: TRBD1 (7 bases). Germline V gene sequence: CDR1 MDHEN, CDR2 SYDVKM. The CDR3 has 18 residues. Trimming pared 6 bases from V and 3 bases from J, leaving 24 bases between. CDR3 in amino acids: CASSRGGIGGNFKNIQYF. CDR3 in DNA: TGTGCCAGCAGCCGTGGGGGGATAGGGGGCAATTTCAAAAACATTCAGTACTTC. Complete variable domain (other parts from reference TRBV28 and TRBJ2-4): DVKVTQSSRYLVKRTGEKVFLECVQDMDHENMFWYRQDPGLGLRLIYFSYDVKMKEKGDIPEGYSVSREKKERFSLILESASTNQTSMYLCASSRGGIGGNFKNIQYFGAGTRLSVL.

CDR3 DNA: TGTGCCAGTAGTATCCCTGGGACTAGCGGGAACTCCTACAATGAGCAGTTCTTC. Amino acids: CASSIPGTSGNSYNEQFF. V and J are TRBV19 and TRBJ2-1; 13 bases fit TRBD2. Germline CDR1 LNHDA, CDR2 SQIVND (reference sequence). The CDR3 extends over 18 amino acids. J was trimmed by 0 bases and V by 3 bases; bases with no gene match: 5. Filled out from reference TRBV19 and TRBJ2-1, the complete variable domain reads DGGITQSPKYLFRKEGQNVTLSCEQNLNHDAMYWYRQDPGQGLRLIYYSQIVNDFQKGDIAEGYSVSREKKESFPLTVTSAQKNPTAFYLCASSIPGTSGNSYNEQFFGPGTRLTVL.

The V gene is TRBV9, the J gene TRBJ1-2, with no clear D. Germline CDR1 reads SGDLS; CDR2 reads YYNGEE. Between the trimmed V and J ends, which lost 0 bases and 7 bases, there was a span of 16 bases. The CDR3 extends over 15 amino acids. The CDR3 loop is CASSVGTRPLFGYTF. CDR3 coding DNA: TGTGCCAGCAGCGTAGGTACCAGGCCCCTCTTTGGCTACACCTTC.

Written as DNA, the CDR3 is TGTGCCAGCAGTTATTCGCGGACAGGGTCCGGGGCCAACGTCCTGACTTTC. As protein: CASSYSRTGSGANVLTF. The genes are TRBV6-9 and TRBJ2-6; 8 nucleotides agree with TRBD1. Germline CDR1 MNHGY, CDR2 SVAAGI. This CDR3 region has 17 residues. Trimming took 0 bases from V and 4 from J; bases not matched to a gene: 5.

The gene calls are TRBV30 and TRBJ1-1; D might be TRBD1 (5 bases). The CDR3 length is 17 residues. The V gene lost 2 bases and the J gene lost 5 bases, with 24 bases spanning the gap. Germline assignment: CDR1 GTSNPN and CDR2 SVGIG (reference sequence). Here the CDR3 DNA reads TGTGCCTGGAGTCCCCCGGTGGGAGGGGCTATAACGACTGAAGCTTTCTTT. Residues: CAWSPPVGGAITTEAFF.

This clone was seen more than once but under ten times. The chain carries TRBV7-9 and TRBJ1-1; 8 positions agree with TRBD1. Germline CDR1 and CDR2: SEHNR and FQNEAQ (reference sequence). Trimming removed 5 bases from V and 1 base from J; junction bases left unmatched: 3. CDR3 length: 14 amino acids. CDR3 loop: CASSPGQENTEAFF. As DNA, the CDR3 is TGTGCCAGCAGCCCGGGACAGGAGAACACTGAAGCTTTCTTT.

The chain couples TRBV19 to TRBJ1-1, with D possibly being TRBD1 (5 bases). This CDR3 is 14 amino acids long. Germline V lookup: CDR1 LNHDA, CDR2 SQIVND (reference sequence). The V gene lost 1 base and the J gene lost 1 base, with 7 bases spanning the gap. The chain's CDR3 is CASSIGTQNTEAFF. CDR3 coding DNA: TGTGCCAGTAGTATAGGGACACAGAACACTGAAGCTTTCTTT.

This clone was picked up a small number of times. The rearrangement links TRBV27 to TRBJ1-1; 7 bases map to TRBD1. Per the germline V gene, CDR1 is MNHEY and CDR2 is SMNVEV (reference sequence). V lost 0 bases, J lost 3 bases, and 13 bases stayed unmatched. The CDR3 spans 18 residues. The CDR3 DNA reads TGTGCCAGCAGTTTATCCCACAGGGGTCCCGTGATGGACACTGAAGCTTTCTTT. Translated, it gives CASSLSHRGPVMDTEAFF.

The chain combines TRBV9 with TRBJ2-7; 8 positions agree with TRBD1. The CDR3 runs to 14 residues. V lost 4 bases to trimming and J lost 3 bases; unmatched junction nucleotides: 6. The germline gives CDR1 SGDLS, CDR2 YYNGEE. In DNA, the CDR3 is TGTGCCAGCAGCTACACAGGGGGGAACTACGAGCAGTACTTC. Its translation is CASSYTGGNYEQYF.

This chain connects TRBV18 to TRBJ2-7; D is perhaps TRBD2 (6 bases). Germline CDR1 reads KGHSH; CDR2 reads LQKENI. This CDR3 spans 16 amino acids. V was clipped by 3 bases and J by 4 bases, with 19 bases between them. The CDR3 coding sequence is TGTGCCAGCTCACCGACAGAGGACCTGGGGGGATACGAGCAGTACTTC. Translating it yields CASSPTEDLGGYEQYF.

The V call is TRBV7-9, the J call TRBJ2-1; 8 bases line up with TRBD2. The V gene end was trimmed by 3 bases and the J gene end by 6 bases; junction bases not matched to a gene: 10. CDR1 SEHNR and CDR2 FQNEAQ come from the germline V gene (reference sequence). The CDR3 spans 16 residues. This chain's CDR3 is CASSFGPGRVGNEQFF. The CDR3 bases are TGTGCCAGCAGCTTTGGGCCCGGGAGGGTGGGCAATGAGCAGTTCTTC. Variable domain in full (rest from reference TRBV7-9 and TRBJ2-1): DTGVSQNPRHKITKRGQNVTFRCDPISEHNRLYWYRQTLGQGPEFLTYFQNEAQLEKSRLLSDRFSAERPKGSFSTLEIQRTEQGDSAMYLCASSFGPGRVGNEQFFGPGTRLTVL.

This sequence joins TRBV6-4 and TRBJ1-2; D is uncertain. The germline V gene has CDR1 MRHNA and CDR2 SNTAGT. V lost 0 bases and J 6 bases, leaving 14 bases between the germline ends. CDR3 size: 15 residues. The CDR3 loop reads CASSDSFAYGNGYTF. The CDR3 DNA follows: TGTGCCAGCAGTGACTCGTTCGCTTACGGGAATGGCTACACCTTC.

This clone was observed a few times. The chain uses TRBV4-3 and TRBJ2-2, with TRBD2 matching 16 bases. This CDR3 has 21 amino acids. Germline V gives CDR1 LGHNA, CDR2 YSLEER. Trimming removed 1 base from V and 1 base from J; junction bases left unmatched: 9. Written as DNA, the CDR3 is TGCGCCAGCAGCCAAGTTTTGACCGGGACTAGCGGGAGGGAGAACACCGGGGAGCTGTTTTTT. It yields the protein CASSQVLTGTSGRENTGELFF.